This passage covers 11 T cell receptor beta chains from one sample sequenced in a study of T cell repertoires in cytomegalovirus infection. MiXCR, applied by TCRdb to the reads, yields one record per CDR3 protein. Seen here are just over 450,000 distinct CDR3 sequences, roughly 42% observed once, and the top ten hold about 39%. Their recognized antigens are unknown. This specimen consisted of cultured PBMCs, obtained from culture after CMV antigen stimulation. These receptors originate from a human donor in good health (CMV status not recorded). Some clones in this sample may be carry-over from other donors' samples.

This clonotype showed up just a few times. For the CDR3, the DNA is TGTGCCAGCAGTTTAGCACGGGGGTATGCTACAGTCGATGAGCAGTTCTTC. It translates to CASSLARGYATVDEQFF. V gene TRBV12-3 or TRBV12-4 combines with J gene TRBJ2-1, with a tentative D call TRBD2 (6 bases). The V gene lost 0 bases and the J gene lost 8 bases, with 20 bases spanning the gap. The CDR3 spans 17 residues.

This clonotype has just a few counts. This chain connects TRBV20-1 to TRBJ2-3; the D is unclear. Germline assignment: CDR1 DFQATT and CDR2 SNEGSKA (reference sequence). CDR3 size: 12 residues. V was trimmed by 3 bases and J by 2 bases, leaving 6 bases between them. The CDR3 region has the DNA TGCAGTGCTAGGGAGTACACAGATACGCAGTATTTT. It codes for CSAREYTDTQYF.

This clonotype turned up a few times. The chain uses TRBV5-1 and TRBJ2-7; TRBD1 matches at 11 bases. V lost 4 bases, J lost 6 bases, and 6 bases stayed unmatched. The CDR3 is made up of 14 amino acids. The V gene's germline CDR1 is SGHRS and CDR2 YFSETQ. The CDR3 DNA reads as TGCGCCAGCAGCGGACCAGGGACAGGGGGCGAGCAGTACTTC. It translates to CASSGPGTGGEQYF.

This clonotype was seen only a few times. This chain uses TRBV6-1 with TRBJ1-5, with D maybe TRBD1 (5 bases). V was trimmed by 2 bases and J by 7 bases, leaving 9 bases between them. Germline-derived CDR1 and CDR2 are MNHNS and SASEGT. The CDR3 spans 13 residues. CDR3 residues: CASSEQGEQPQHF. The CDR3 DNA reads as TGTGCCAGCAGTGAACAGGGTGAGCAGCCCCAGCATTTT.

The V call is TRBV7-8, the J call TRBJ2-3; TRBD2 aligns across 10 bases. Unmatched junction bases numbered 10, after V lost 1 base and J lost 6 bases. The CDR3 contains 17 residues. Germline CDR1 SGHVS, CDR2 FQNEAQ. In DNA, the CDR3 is TGTGCCAGCAGCTTAGTCCCCGTCCTAGCGGGAGTGGATACGCAGTATTTT. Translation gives CASSLVPVLAGVDTQYF.

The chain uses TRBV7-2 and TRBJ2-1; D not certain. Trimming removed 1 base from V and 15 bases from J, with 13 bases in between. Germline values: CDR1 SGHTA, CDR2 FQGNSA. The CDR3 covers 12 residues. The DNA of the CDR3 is TGTGCCAGCAGCTTAGGATATCTCCGCCCGTTCTTC. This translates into CASSLGYLRPFF. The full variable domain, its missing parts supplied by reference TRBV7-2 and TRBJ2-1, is GAGVSQSPSNKVTEKGKDVELRCDPISGHTALYWYRQSLGQGLEFLIYFQGNSAPDKSGLPSDRFSAERTGGSVSTLTIQRTQQEDSAVYLCASSLGYLRPFFGPGTRLTVL.

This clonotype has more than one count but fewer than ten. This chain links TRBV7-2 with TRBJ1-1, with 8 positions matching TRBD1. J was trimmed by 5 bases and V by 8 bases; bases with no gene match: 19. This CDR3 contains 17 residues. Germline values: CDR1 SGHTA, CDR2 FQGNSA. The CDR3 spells CASEMSRTGSRGTEAFF. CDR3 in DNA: TGTGCCAGCGAAATGAGTAGGACAGGGTCTAGGGGGACTGAAGCTTTCTTT.

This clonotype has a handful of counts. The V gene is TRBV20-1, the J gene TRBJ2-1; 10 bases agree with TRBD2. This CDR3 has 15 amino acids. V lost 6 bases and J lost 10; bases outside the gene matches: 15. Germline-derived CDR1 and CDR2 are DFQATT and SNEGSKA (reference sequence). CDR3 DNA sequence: TGCAGTGCCCCCGCCCCCGGGAGCGGGAGGGAAGAGCAGTTCTTC. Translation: CSAPAPGSGREEQFF.

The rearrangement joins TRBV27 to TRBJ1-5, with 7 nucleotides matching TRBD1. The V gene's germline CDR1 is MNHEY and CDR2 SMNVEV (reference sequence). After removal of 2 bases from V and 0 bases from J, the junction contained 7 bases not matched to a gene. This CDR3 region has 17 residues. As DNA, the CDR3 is TGTGCCAGCAGTTTAAGAGGGACAGATTATAGCAATCAGCCCCAGCATTTT. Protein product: CASSLRGTDYSNQPQHF.

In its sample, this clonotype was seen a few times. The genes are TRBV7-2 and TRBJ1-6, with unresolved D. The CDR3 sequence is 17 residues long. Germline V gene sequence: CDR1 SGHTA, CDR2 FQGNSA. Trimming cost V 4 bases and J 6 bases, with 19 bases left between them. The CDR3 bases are TGTGCCAGCAGCTCGCTCACGGGGAGACGGACTAATTCACCCCTCCACTTT. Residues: CASSSLTGRRTNSPLHF.

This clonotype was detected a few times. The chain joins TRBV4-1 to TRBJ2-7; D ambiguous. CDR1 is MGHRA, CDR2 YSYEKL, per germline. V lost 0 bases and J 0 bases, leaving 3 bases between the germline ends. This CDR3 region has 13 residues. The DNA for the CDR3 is TGCGCCAGCAGCCAAGACCGCTCCTACGAGCAGTACTTC. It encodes CASSQDRSYEQYF.